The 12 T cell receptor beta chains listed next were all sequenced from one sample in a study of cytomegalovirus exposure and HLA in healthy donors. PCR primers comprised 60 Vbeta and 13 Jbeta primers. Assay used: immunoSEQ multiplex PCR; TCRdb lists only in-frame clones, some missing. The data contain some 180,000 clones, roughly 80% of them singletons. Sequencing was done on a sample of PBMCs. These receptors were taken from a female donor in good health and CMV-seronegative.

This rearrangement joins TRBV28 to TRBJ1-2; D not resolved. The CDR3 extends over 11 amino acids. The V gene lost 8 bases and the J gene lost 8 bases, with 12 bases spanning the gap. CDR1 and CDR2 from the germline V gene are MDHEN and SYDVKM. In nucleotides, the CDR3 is TGTGCCAGCGTCGGGGTCCGCGGCTACACCTTC. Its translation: CASVGVRGYTF.

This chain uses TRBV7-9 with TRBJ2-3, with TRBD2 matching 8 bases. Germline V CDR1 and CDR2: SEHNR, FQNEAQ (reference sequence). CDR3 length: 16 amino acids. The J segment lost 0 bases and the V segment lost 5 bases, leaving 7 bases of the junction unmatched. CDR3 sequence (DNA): TGTGCCAGCAGCCGAGTACTAGCGGCTAGCACAGATACGCAGTATTTT. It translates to CASSRVLAASTDTQYF.

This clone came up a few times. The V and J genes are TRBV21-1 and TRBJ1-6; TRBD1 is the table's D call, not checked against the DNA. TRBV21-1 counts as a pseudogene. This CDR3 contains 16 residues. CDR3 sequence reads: CASSATGTGPGSPLHF. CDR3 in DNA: TGTGCCAGCAGCGCCACCGGGACAGGGCCAGGGTCACCCCTCCACTTT.

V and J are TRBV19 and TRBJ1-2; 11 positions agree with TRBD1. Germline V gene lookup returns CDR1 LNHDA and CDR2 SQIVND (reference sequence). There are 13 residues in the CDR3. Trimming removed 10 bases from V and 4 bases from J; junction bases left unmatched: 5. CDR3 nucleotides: TGTGCCACCCGGGACAGGGGGGGCTATGGCTACACCTTC. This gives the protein CATRDRGGYGYTF.

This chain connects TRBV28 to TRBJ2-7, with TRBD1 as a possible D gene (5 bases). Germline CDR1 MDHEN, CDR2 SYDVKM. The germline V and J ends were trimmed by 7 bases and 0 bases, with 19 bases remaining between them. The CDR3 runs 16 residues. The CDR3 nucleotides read TGTGCCAGCACCGACTTAGTAGGGGATAGCTCCTACGAGCAGTACTTC. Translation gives CASTDLVGDSSYEQYF.

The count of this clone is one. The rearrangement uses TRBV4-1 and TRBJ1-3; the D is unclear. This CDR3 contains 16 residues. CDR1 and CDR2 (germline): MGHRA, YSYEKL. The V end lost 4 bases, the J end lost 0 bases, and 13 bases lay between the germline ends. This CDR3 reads CASSPNVVFSGNTIYF. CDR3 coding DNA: TGCGCCAGCAGCCCTAATGTGGTATTCTCTGGAAACACCATATATTTT.

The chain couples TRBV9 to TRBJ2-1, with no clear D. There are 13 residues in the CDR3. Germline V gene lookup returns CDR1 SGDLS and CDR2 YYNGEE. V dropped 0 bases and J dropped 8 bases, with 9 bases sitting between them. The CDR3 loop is CASSVVLDDEQFF. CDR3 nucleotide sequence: TGTGCCAGCAGCGTAGTGCTAGACGATGAGCAGTTCTTC.

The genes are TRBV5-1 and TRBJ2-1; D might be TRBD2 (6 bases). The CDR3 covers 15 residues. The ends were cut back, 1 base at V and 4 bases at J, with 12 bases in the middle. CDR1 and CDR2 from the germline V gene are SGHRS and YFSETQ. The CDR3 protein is CASSLPGGVYNEQFF. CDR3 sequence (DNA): TGCGCCAGCAGCTTGCCTGGCGGGGTTTACAATGAGCAGTTCTTC.

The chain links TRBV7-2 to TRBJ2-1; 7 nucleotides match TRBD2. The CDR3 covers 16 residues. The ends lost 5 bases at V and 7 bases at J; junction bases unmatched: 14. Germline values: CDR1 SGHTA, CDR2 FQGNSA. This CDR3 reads CASSLLAGLKVNEQFF. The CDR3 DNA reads TGTGCCAGCAGCCTCCTTGCGGGACTAAAGGTAAATGAGCAGTTCTTC.

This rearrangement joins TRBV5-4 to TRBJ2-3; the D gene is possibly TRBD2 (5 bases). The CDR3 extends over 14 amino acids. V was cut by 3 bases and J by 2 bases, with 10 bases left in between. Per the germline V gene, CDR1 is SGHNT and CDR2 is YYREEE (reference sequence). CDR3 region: CASSSGIPTDTQYF. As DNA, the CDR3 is TGTGCCAGCAGCTCGGGGATCCCCACAGATACGCAGTATTTT.

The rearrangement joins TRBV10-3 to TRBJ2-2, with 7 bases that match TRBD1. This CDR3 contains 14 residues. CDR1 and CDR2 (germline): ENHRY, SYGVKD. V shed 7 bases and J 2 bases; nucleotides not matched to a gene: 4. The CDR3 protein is CAITRDSNTGELFF. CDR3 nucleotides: TGTGCCATCACCCGGGACAGTAACACCGGGGAGCTGTTTTTT.

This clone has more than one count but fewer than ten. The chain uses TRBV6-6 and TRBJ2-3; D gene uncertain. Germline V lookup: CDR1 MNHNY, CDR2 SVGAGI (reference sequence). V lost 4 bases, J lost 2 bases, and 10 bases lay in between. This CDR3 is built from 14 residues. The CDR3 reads CASSLQPHTDTQYF. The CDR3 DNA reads TGTGCCAGCAGTTTACAGCCCCACACAGATACGCAGTATTTT.